This is a list of T cell receptor beta chains from one sample in a study of cytomegalovirus exposure and HLA in healthy donors. Profiled with immunoSEQ multiplex PCR; TCRdb holds only in-frame clones, not every one. The repertoire holds some 180,000 clones, with roughly 77% as singletons. Sequencing used PBMCs. The receptors shown here come from a woman in her thirties in good health and CMV-seronegative. The CDR3 runs from the conserved cysteine through the conserved F or W. The D gene is left open where the match is weak. Clone size is given for some rows only: seen once, a few or many times, or a class if the clone is expanded.

abundance: -
v_gene: TRBV30
d_gene: -
j_gene: TRBJ2-7
CDR3aa: CAWSVMKSSSYEQYF
CDR3nt: TGTGCCTGGAGTGTAATGAAGTCGAGTTCCTACGAGCAGTACTTC

abundance: -
v_gene: TRBV4-3
d_gene: -
j_gene: TRBJ1-2
CDR3aa: CASSQAGGYGYTF
CDR3nt: TGCGCCAGCAGCCAGGCAGGAGGGTATGGCTACACCTTC

abundance: -
v_gene: TRBV19
d_gene: -
j_gene: TRBJ2-5
CDR3aa: CASMGTRSGETQYF
CDR3nt: TGTGCCAGTATGGGGACACGCAGCGGTGAGACCCAGTACTTC

abundance: -
v_gene: TRBV29-1
d_gene: -
j_gene: TRBJ2-1
CDR3aa: CSSTPPYNEQFF
CDR3nt: TGCAGCTCTACCCCTCCCTACAATGAGCAGTTCTTC

abundance: -
v_gene: TRBV19
d_gene: -
j_gene: TRBJ2-7
CDR3aa: CASSLNGAGYEQYF
CDR3nt: TGTGCCAGTAGTCTTAATGGGGCCGGGTACGAGCAGTACTTC

abundance: -
v_gene: TRBV7-6
d_gene: -
j_gene: TRBJ2-2
CDR3aa: CASSFTLNTGELFF
CDR3nt: TGTGCCAGCAGCTTCACCCTAAACACCGGGGAGCTGTTTTTT

abundance: -
v_gene: TRBV9
d_gene: TRBD2
j_gene: TRBJ2-7
CDR3aa: CASSPGGGEQYF
CDR3nt: TGTGCCAGCAGCCCTGGGGGGGGAGAGCAGTACTTC

abundance: once
v_gene: TRBV15
d_gene: TRBD1
j_gene: TRBJ2-7
CDR3aa: CATSRDLTGVGHEQYF
CDR3nt: TGTGCCACCAGCAGAGACTTGACAGGGGTGGGTCACGAGCAGTACTTC

abundance: -
v_gene: TRBV30
d_gene: TRBD1
j_gene: TRBJ2-5
CDR3aa: CACTGQGQETQYF
CDR3nt: TGTGCCTGCACGGGACAGGGGCAAGAGACCCAGTACTTC

abundance: -
v_gene: TRBV27
d_gene: -
j_gene: TRBJ2-7
CDR3aa: CASSLLFLDRAYEQYF
CDR3nt: TGTGCCAGCAGTCTACTTTTTCTCGACAGAGCCTACGAGCAGTACTTC

abundance: -
v_gene: TRBV18
d_gene: TRBD1
j_gene: TRBJ2-2
CDR3aa: CASSPYLGDRGRHTGELFF
CDR3nt: TGTGCCAGCTCACCCTACCTTGGGGACAGGGGGCGACACACCGGGGAGCTGTTTTTT

abundance: -
v_gene: TRBV7-9
d_gene: TRBD1
j_gene: TRBJ2-3
CDR3aa: CASSRTRGMSTDTQYF
CDR3nt: TGTGCCAGCAGCCGGACCAGGGGGATGAGCACAGATACGCAGTATTTT

abundance: -
v_gene: TRBV5-1
d_gene: -
j_gene: TRBJ1-1
CDR3aa: CASSLDNQRLNTEAFF
CDR3nt: TGCGCCAGCAGCTTGGACAACCAGCGTCTGAACACTGAAGCTTTCTTT

abundance: -
v_gene: TRBV6-4
d_gene: TRBD1
j_gene: TRBJ1-2
CDR3aa: CASMKQGTGGYTF
CDR3nt: TGTGCCAGCATGAAACAGGGGACCGGGGGCTACACCTTC

abundance: -
v_gene: TRBV4-1
d_gene: -
j_gene: TRBJ2-5
CDR3aa: CASTARAVAEYQETQYF
CDR3nt: TGCGCCAGCACCGCAAGAGCAGTAGCGGAGTACCAAGAGACCCAGTACTTC

abundance: once
v_gene: TRBV18
d_gene: TRBD1
j_gene: TRBJ1-2
CDR3aa: CASSPLEGATYGYTF
CDR3nt: TGTGCCAGCTCACCTCTCGAGGGGGCGACTTATGGCTACACCTTC

abundance: -
v_gene: TRBV27
d_gene: -
j_gene: TRBJ1-5
CDR3aa: CASSLAGEQPQHF
CDR3nt: TGTGCCAGCAGTTTAGCAGGGGAGCAGCCCCAGCATTTT

abundance: -
v_gene: TRBV7-2
d_gene: -
j_gene: TRBJ1-2
CDR3aa: CASSFWTARYGYTF
CDR3nt: TGTGCCAGCAGCTTCTGGACAGCCCGCTATGGCTACACCTTC

abundance: -
v_gene: TRBV5-1
d_gene: -
j_gene: TRBJ2-1
CDR3aa: CASSLQDDYNEQFF
CDR3nt: TGCGCCAGCAGCTTACAGGACGACTACAATGAGCAGTTCTTC

abundance: -
v_gene: TRBV4-1
d_gene: TRBD2
j_gene: TRBJ2-5
CDR3aa: CASSQGGRGGQETQYF
CDR3nt: TGCGCCAGCAGCCAAGGGGGGCGGGGGGGCCAAGAGACCCAGTACTTC

abundance: -
v_gene: TRBV9
d_gene: -
j_gene: TRBJ1-1
CDR3aa: CASSVGPTGAYTEAFF
CDR3nt: TGTGCCAGCAGCGTAGGTCCGACAGGAGCTTACACTGAAGCTTTCTTT

abundance: -
v_gene: TRBV6-5
d_gene: TRBD1
j_gene: TRBJ1-1
CDR3aa: CASSRNRGANTEAFF
CDR3nt: TGTGCCAGCAGCCGTAACAGGGGGGCGAACACTGAAGCTTTCTTT

abundance: -
v_gene: TRBV2
d_gene: TRBD1
j_gene: TRBJ2-7
CDR3aa: CASTRTGASDEQYF
CDR3nt: TGTGCCAGCACCCGGACAGGGGCGTCTGACGAGCAGTACTTC

abundance: once
v_gene: TRBV9
d_gene: -
j_gene: TRBJ1-4
CDR3aa: CASSPRGGRWATNEKLFF
CDR3nt: TGTGCCAGCAGCCCCCGAGGAGGGCGGTGGGCAACTAATGAAAAACTGTTTTTT

abundance: -
v_gene: TRBV6-4
d_gene: TRBD1
j_gene: TRBJ2-2
CDR3aa: CASSSGQAGELFF
CDR3nt: TGTGCCAGCAGCTCGGGACAGGCAGGGGAGCTGTTTTTT

abundance: -
v_gene: TRBV15
d_gene: -
j_gene: TRBJ1-5
CDR3aa: CATSRDKVAQPQHF
CDR3nt: TGTGCCACCAGCAGAGATAAGGTAGCCCAGCCCCAGCATTTT

abundance: -
v_gene: TRBV29-1
d_gene: -
j_gene: TRBJ1-2
CDR3aa: CSVEDPDVGRHGPANYGYTF
CDR3nt: TGCAGCGTTGAAGATCCCGACGTGGGGCGCCACGGTCCCGCTAACTATGGCTACACCTTC

abundance: -
v_gene: TRBV5-1
d_gene: -
j_gene: TRBJ2-1
CDR3aa: CASSLGDWSNNEQFF
CDR3nt: TGCGCCAGCAGCTTGGGAGACTGGAGTAACAATGAGCAGTTCTTC

abundance: once
v_gene: TRBV4-2
d_gene: -
j_gene: TRBJ2-1
CDR3aa: CASSAQGQLSYNEQFF
CDR3nt: TGTGCCAGCAGCGCACAGGGCCAACTCTCCTACAATGAGCAGTTCTTC

abundance: -
v_gene: TRBV30
d_gene: TRBD1
j_gene: TRBJ1-3
CDR3aa: CAWKRQGYSGNTIYF
CDR3nt: TGTGCCTGGAAGAGACAGGGATACTCTGGAAACACCATATATTTT

abundance: -
v_gene: TRBV4-1
d_gene: TRBD1
j_gene: TRBJ2-2
CDR3aa: CASSIRTGQPGELFF
CDR3nt: TGCGCCAGCAGCATTCGGACAGGGCAGCCCGGGGAGCTGTTTTTT

abundance: -
v_gene: TRBV7-2
d_gene: -
j_gene: TRBJ2-7
CDR3aa: CASSEFTGISYEQYF
CDR3nt: TGTGCCAGCAGCGAATTTACAGGGATCTCCTACGAGCAGTACTTC

abundance: -
v_gene: TRBV30
d_gene: TRBD1
j_gene: TRBJ2-3
CDR3aa: CAWSVLGTGSLTDTQYF
CDR3nt: TGTGCCTGGAGTGTCCTTGGGACAGGGTCCCTCACAGATACGCAGTATTTT

abundance: -
v_gene: TRBV27
d_gene: TRBD1
j_gene: TRBJ1-1
CDR3aa: CASSPGQSFEAFF
CDR3nt: TGTGCCAGCAGTCCGGGACAGTCCTTTGAGGCTTTCTTT

abundance: few
v_gene: TRBV6-1
d_gene: TRBD1
j_gene: TRBJ1-1
CDR3aa: CASRGTGNTEAFF
CDR3nt: TGTGCCAGCAGGGGGACAGGGAACACTGAAGCTTTCTTT

abundance: -
v_gene: TRBV19
d_gene: TRBD1
j_gene: TRBJ2-1
CDR3aa: CATEGAVLYEQFF
CDR3nt: TGTGCCACCGAGGGGGCCGTTCTATATGAGCAGTTCTTC

abundance: once
v_gene: TRBV4-1
d_gene: TRBD1
j_gene: TRBJ2-7
CDR3aa: CASSQDTGGLYEQYF
CDR3nt: TGCGCCAGCAGCCAAGATACAGGGGGGCTCTACGAGCAGTACTTC

abundance: -
v_gene: TRBV7-2
d_gene: TRBD2
j_gene: TRBJ2-2
CDR3aa: CASSLVSQRGNTGELFF
CDR3nt: TGTGCCAGCAGCTTAGTGTCTCAGCGGGGGAACACCGGGGAGCTGTTTTTT

abundance: -
v_gene: TRBV6-1
d_gene: -
j_gene: TRBJ2-4
CDR3aa: CASSEATSAKNIQYF
CDR3nt: TGTGCCAGCAGTGAAGCGACATCAGCCAAAAACATTCAGTACTTC

abundance: -
v_gene: TRBV4-3
d_gene: -
j_gene: TRBJ1-1
CDR3aa: CASSQVAGTEAFF
CDR3nt: TGCGCCAGCAGCCAAGTAGCTGGCACTGAAGCTTTCTTT

abundance: -
v_gene: TRBV14
d_gene: TRBD1
j_gene: TRBJ2-3
CDR3aa: CASSQDMAGGSDTQYF
CDR3nt: TGTGCCAGCAGCCAAGATATGGCAGGGGGCTCGGATACGCAGTATTTT

abundance: -
v_gene: TRBV7-6
d_gene: TRBD1
j_gene: TRBJ1-5
CDR3aa: CAGSLGQGGNQPQHF
CDR3nt: TGTGCCGGCAGCCTTGGACAGGGAGGGAATCAGCCCCAGCATTTT

abundance: -
v_gene: TRBV5-6
d_gene: -
j_gene: TRBJ2-1
CDR3aa: CASSHYNEQFF
CDR3nt: TGTGCCAGCAGCCACTACAATGAGCAGTTCTTC

abundance: -
v_gene: TRBV6-5
d_gene: TRBD1
j_gene: TRBJ1-5
CDR3aa: CASSYSGQRSNQPQHF
CDR3nt: TGTGCCAGCAGTTACTCGGGACAGAGGAGCAATCAGCCCCAGCATTTT

abundance: -
v_gene: TRBV9
d_gene: TRBD2
j_gene: TRBJ2-5
CDR3aa: CASSVTIAGGQETQYF
CDR3nt: TGTGCCAGCAGCGTGACTATAGCGGGGGGACAAGAGACCCAGTACTTC

abundance: -
v_gene: TRBV7-3
d_gene: -
j_gene: TRBJ2-7
CDR3aa: CASSLSGGSSYEQYF
CDR3nt: TGTGCCAGCAGCCTTAGCGGAGGGTCCTCCTACGAGCAGTACTTC

abundance: -
v_gene: TRBV5-1
d_gene: TRBD1
j_gene: TRBJ2-2
CDR3aa: CASSLGDRANTGELFF
CDR3nt: TGCGCCAGCAGCTTGGGGGACAGGGCGAACACCGGGGAGCTGTTTTTT

abundance: few
v_gene: TRBV27
d_gene: -
j_gene: TRBJ2-1
CDR3aa: CASSPGGGEQFF
CDR3nt: TGTGCCAGCAGCCCCGGTGGAGGTGAGCAGTTCTTC

abundance: -
v_gene: TRBV10-3
d_gene: -
j_gene: TRBJ2-7
CDR3aa: CAIGQETLISYEQYF
CDR3nt: TGTGCCATCGGGCAGGAAACCCTAATCTCCTACGAGCAGTACTTC

abundance: -
v_gene: TRBV4-1
d_gene: TRBD1
j_gene: TRBJ1-2
CDR3aa: CASSHDRGRYGYTF
CDR3nt: TGCGCCAGCAGCCATGACAGGGGACGCTATGGCTACACCTTC

abundance: -
v_gene: TRBV7-9
d_gene: TRBD2
j_gene: TRBJ2-3
CDR3aa: CASALGRTSGPTDTQYF
CDR3nt: TGTGCCAGCGCCCTTGGGAGGACTAGCGGACCCACAGATACGCAGTATTTT

abundance: few
v_gene: TRBV7-6
d_gene: TRBD1
j_gene: TRBJ2-7
CDR3aa: CASSLARDRGHEQYF
CDR3nt: TGTGCCAGCAGCTTAGCGCGGGACAGGGGCCACGAGCAGTACTTC

abundance: -
v_gene: TRBV7-3
d_gene: TRBD2
j_gene: TRBJ2-5
CDR3aa: CASSLTASGTQETQYF
CDR3nt: TGTGCCAGCAGCTTAACCGCTAGCGGGACCCAAGAGACCCAGTACTTC

abundance: -
v_gene: TRBV27
d_gene: TRBD2
j_gene: TRBJ2-5
CDR3aa: CASSPRTSEETQYF
CDR3nt: TGTGCCAGCAGTCCACGGACTAGCGAGGAGACCCAGTACTTC

abundance: -
v_gene: TRBV7-8
d_gene: TRBD1
j_gene: TRBJ2-7
CDR3aa: CASSLWATGGSYEQYF
CDR3nt: TGTGCCAGCAGCCTGTGGGCGACAGGGGGTTCCTACGAGCAGTACTTC

abundance: -
v_gene: TRBV7-9
d_gene: -
j_gene: TRBJ1-2
CDR3aa: CASSLGQGYGYTF
CDR3nt: TGTGCCAGCAGCTTGGGCCAGGGCTATGGCTACACCTTC